The clone carrying this TCR beta chain was picked up a small number of times. Use of 60 Vbeta and 13 Jbeta primers characterized the PCR. The data were produced by immunoSEQ multiplex PCR, yet TCRdb's version contains in-frame clones alone and is incomplete. This table holds 150,000 to 180,000 clones, 70% to 80% found once. These data originate in a study of cytomegalovirus exposure and HLA in healthy donors. At the level of the study: Drawn from HLA-typed donors, about 85 million unique TCRs were held in an early data release.

Looked up from germline, CDR1 is SGHNT and CDR2 is YYREEE (reference sequence). The CDR3 is made up of 15 amino acids. The trim removed 2 bases at V and 7 bases at J, leaving 10 bases unmatched. V and J are TRBV5-4 and TRBJ1-2, with 8 positions matching TRBD1. The receptor's source is a man younger than 45 in good health and CMV-seropositive. The sample consisted of PBMCs. CDR3 nucleotides: TGTGCCAGCAGCTTACTAAAGACAGGGGAGATTGGCTACACCTTC. It specifies CASSLLKTGEIGYTF.